These 20 T cell receptor beta chains share one sample of origin, sequenced in a study of CD8 T cells in Susac syndrome. Reverse transcription of roughly 0.5 to 1 ug RNA was performed with random hexamers. Via MiXCR, TCRdb re-called the immunoSEQ multiplex PCR reads, giving one row per CDR3 protein. There are under 85,000 distinct CDR3 sequences in the sample; about 94% occur only once, and around 0.6% lies in the top ten. The sequenced material came from CD8+ T cells from PBMCs. The source of these receptors is a human donor with multiple sclerosis.

CDR3 protein: CASSFGGTKLREQYF. CDR3 DNA sequence: TGTGCCAGCAGCTTCGGGGGGACTAAACTCCGGGAGCAGTACTTC. The V and J genes are TRBV13 and TRBJ2-7; 7 positions match TRBD2. Trimming took 3 bases from V and 7 from J; bases not matched to a gene: 12. CDR1 is PRHDT and CDR2 is FYEKMQ in the germline V gene (reference sequence). CDR3 size: 15 residues.

The chain joins TRBV29-1 to TRBJ2-5; 10 bases match TRBD2. The CDR3 spans 19 residues. Germline CDR1 reads SQVTM; CDR2 reads ANQGSEA. The trim removed 1 base at V and 1 base at J, leaving 15 bases unmatched. The CDR3 protein is CSVEGQSGASGSFQETQYF. The CDR3 DNA reads TGCAGCGTTGAAGGCCAATCCGGGGCTAGCGGGAGCTTCCAAGAGACCCAGTACTTC.

The chain joins TRBV29-1 to TRBJ2-2, with no clear D. The V end lost 7 bases, the J end lost 6 bases, and 12 bases lay between the germline ends. Germline loops: CDR1 SQVTM, CDR2 ANQGSEA. This CDR3 is built from 12 residues. The chain's CDR3 is CSEQNLAGELFF. CDR3 DNA: TGCAGCGAACAGAACTTGGCCGGGGAGCTGTTTTTT.

The chain employs TRBV7-8 and TRBJ2-5, with D unresolved. V lost 3 bases and J 2 bases, leaving 10 bases between the germline ends. The germline V gene encodes CDR1 SGHVS and CDR2 FQNEAQ. This CDR3 is built from 14 residues. The CDR3, as DNA: TGTGCCAGCAGCTTTCTCACAGATCAAGAGACCCAGTACTTC. Translating gives CASSFLTDQETQYF.

This chain uses TRBV5-1 with TRBJ2-1, with a possible D match to TRBD1 (5 bases). CDR3 length: 12 residues. V lost 5 bases and J lost 2, with 5 bases in between. Germline V CDR1 and CDR2: SGHRS, YFSETQ. The CDR3 loop reads CASRDTYNEQFF. The CDR3 DNA reads TGCGCCAGCAGGGACACCTACAATGAGCAGTTCTTC.

This clonotype was picked up one time. The chain is built from TRBV13 and TRBJ2-3; 8 bases align to TRBD1. The germline CDR1 and CDR2 sequences are PRHDT and FYEKMQ (reference sequence). V was clipped by 4 bases and J by 3 bases; unmatched bases: 12. The CDR3 is 17 residues long. CDR3 in amino acids: CASSSWTGQNLTDTQYF. In DNA, the CDR3 is TGTGCCAGCAGCTCCTGGACAGGGCAAAACCTAACAGATACGCAGTATTTT.

The rearrangement uses TRBV2 and TRBJ2-3; TRBD2 agrees at 10 bases. The CDR3 sequence is 18 residues long. The junction had 11 bases not matched to a gene; V was cut back by 5 bases and J by 0 bases. CDR1 is SNHLY, CDR2 FYNNEI, per germline. DNA for the CDR3: TGTGCCAGCAGTTACCGCAAGGCGACTAGCGGGAGCACAGATACGCAGTATTTT. Encoded protein: CASSYRKATSGSTDTQYF.

The chain has TRBV3-1 and TRBJ2-7; 9 positions match TRBD1. This CDR3 has 14 residues. CDR1 and CDR2 from the germline V gene are LGHDT and YNNKEL (reference sequence). The J segment lost 3 bases and the V segment lost 3 bases, leaving 3 bases of the junction unmatched. Here the CDR3 DNA reads TGTGCCAGCAGCCAGGGGACAGGGTTCTACGAGCAGTACTTC. Translation: CASSQGTGFYEQYF.

This rearrangement joins TRBV15 to TRBJ2-3, with TRBD2 identical over 9 bases. CDR3 length equals 18 residues. Germline loops: CDR1 LNHNV, CDR2 YYDKDF (reference sequence). Trimming cost V 0 bases and J 5 bases; bases outside gene matches: 12. The CDR3 bases are TGTGCCACCAGCAGAGAAGATTGGCGGGGGGGCCGAGGAGATACGCAGTATTTT. Translation gives CATSREDWRGGRGDTQYF.

This chain connects TRBV27 to TRBJ2-7, with a weak D call TRBD1 (5 bases). The V and J ends lost 8 bases and 2 bases respectively, with 13 bases between them. The CDR3 has 13 residues. Per the germline V gene, CDR1 is MNHEY and CDR2 is SMNVEV (reference sequence). The CDR3 nucleotides read TGTGCCAGCGGTTCAGGGCCCACCTACGAGCAGTACTTC. It translates to CASGSGPTYEQYF.

The chain employs TRBV27 and TRBJ2-3, with D unresolved. This CDR3 has 14 amino acids. Germline V lookup: CDR1 MNHEY, CDR2 SMNVEV (reference sequence). Trimming shortened V by 5 bases and J by 4 bases, and 13 bases separated the two germline ends. The CDR3 sequence is CASSPLGKPDTQYF. The CDR3 region has the DNA TGTGCCAGCAGTCCCCTAGGGAAACCAGATACGCAGTATTTT.

The gene calls are TRBV25-1 and TRBJ1-2; TRBD1 is a possible D gene (5 bases). The CDR3 extends over 15 amino acids. Germline CDR1 and CDR2: MGHDK and SYGVNS. V dropped 2 bases and J dropped 1 base, with 11 bases sitting between them. The CDR3 nucleotides are TGTGCCAGCAGTGAAATTGTGGGGGATAACTATGGCTACACCTTC. This sequence encodes CASSEIVGDNYGYTF.

This chain uses TRBV2 with TRBJ1-2; the D is unclear. The CDR3 length is 13 residues. CDR1 is SNHLY, CDR2 FYNNEI, per germline. Trimming removed 7 bases from V and 5 bases from J, with 14 bases in between. CDR3 sequence (DNA): TGTGCCAGCACTACCGGATCATTTTATGGCTACACCTTC. This sequence encodes CASTTGSFYGYTF.

The rearrangement links TRBV2 to TRBJ2-1; TRBD2 matches 9 bases. Trimming took 4 bases from V and 7 from J; bases not matched to a gene: 8. The CDR3 sequence is 15 residues long. Germline assignment: CDR1 SNHLY and CDR2 FYNNEI. This CDR3 is CASSVVSGGANEQFF. DNA for the CDR3: TGTGCCAGCAGTGTGGTTAGCGGGGGTGCGAATGAGCAGTTCTTC. Filled out from reference TRBV2 and TRBJ2-1, the complete variable domain reads EPEVTQTPSHQVTQMGQEVILRCVPISNHLYFYWYRQILGQKVEFLVSFYNNEISEKSEIFDDQFSVERPDGSNFTLKIRSTKLEDSAMYFCASSVVSGGANEQFFGPGTRLTVL.

The rearrangement joins TRBV9 to TRBJ1-1; D ambiguous. Looked up from germline, CDR1 is SGDLS and CDR2 is YYNGEE. Trimming took 0 bases from V and 3 from J, leaving 3 bases between them. The CDR3 runs to 12 residues. The CDR3 is CASSVVDTEAFF. For the CDR3, the DNA is TGTGCCAGCAGCGTAGTTGACACTGAAGCTTTCTTT. Looking up the rest from reference TRBV9 and TRBJ1-1 gives the full variable domain: DSGVTQTPKHLITATGQRVTLRCSPRSGDLSVYWYQQSLDQGLQFLIQYYNGEERAKGNILERFSAQQFPDLHSELNLSSLELGDSALYFCASSVVDTEAFFGQGTRLTVV.

The chain is built from TRBV7-9 and TRBJ1-1; D uncertain. The V and J ends lost 2 bases and 3 bases respectively, with 13 bases between them. This CDR3 region has 15 residues. The germline CDR1 and CDR2 sequences are SEHNR and FQNEAQ (reference sequence). The CDR3 spells CASSLQAGIYTEAFF. For the CDR3, the DNA is TGTGCCAGCAGCTTACAGGCGGGCATTTACACTGAAGCTTTCTTT. Supplemented by reference TRBV7-9 and TRBJ1-1, the full variable domain reads DTGVSQNPRHKITKRGQNVTFRCDPISEHNRLYWYRQTLGQGPEFLTYFQNEAQLEKSRLLSDRFSAERPKGSFSTLEIQRTEQGDSAMYLCASSLQAGIYTEAFFGQGTRLTVV.

V is TRBV29-1 and J is TRBJ1-4; 9 nucleotides agree with TRBD1. The CDR3 is 13 amino acids. CDR1 and CDR2 from the germline V gene are SQVTM and ANQGSEA. Unmatched junction bases numbered 7, after V lost 8 bases and J lost 6 bases. This chain's CDR3 is CSFFRDRDEKLFF. CDR3 bases: TGCAGCTTCTTCCGGGACAGGGATGAAAAACTGTTTTTT. Using reference TRBV29-1 and TRBJ1-4 for the parts outside the CDR3, the full variable domain is SAVISQKPSRDICQRGTSLTIQCQVDSQVTMMFWYRQQPGQSLTLIATANQGSEATYESGFVIDKFPISRPNLTFSTLTVSNMSPEDSSIYLCSFFRDRDEKLFFGSGTQLSVL.

This rearrangement joins TRBV7-2 to TRBJ2-7; D uncertain. The CDR3 runs 13 residues. The V gene lost 0 bases and the J gene lost 1 base, with 4 bases spanning the gap. Germline V gene sequence: CDR1 SGHTA, CDR2 FQGNSA. CDR3 residues: CASSLAQSYEQYF. As DNA, the CDR3 is TGTGCCAGCAGCTTAGCCCAATCCTACGAGCAGTACTTC. Full variable domain (rest looked up from reference TRBV7-2 and TRBJ2-7): GAGVSQSPSNKVTEKGKDVELRCDPISGHTALYWYRQSLGQGLEFLIYFQGNSAPDKSGLPSDRFSAERTGGSVSTLTIQRTQQEDSAVYLCASSLAQSYEQYFGPGTRLTVT.

The gene calls are TRBV28 and TRBJ2-3, with D maybe TRBD1 (7 bases). There are 16 residues in the CDR3. Deletions cut 2 bases from V and 2 bases from J, with 14 bases between. CDR1 MDHEN and CDR2 SYDVKM come from the germline V gene. The CDR3 spells CASSLQGGQPTDTQYF. Written as DNA, the CDR3 is TGTGCCAGCAGTTTACAGGGGGGCCAACCCACAGATACGCAGTATTTT.

This clonotype has only one observation. The chain employs TRBV20-1 and TRBJ2-7; D possibly corresponds to TRBD2 (5 bases). V shed 2 bases and J shed 5 bases, with 13 bases lying between them. Germline CDR1 is DFQATT and CDR2 is SNEGSKA (reference sequence). The CDR3 is 13 residues long. In DNA, the CDR3 is TGCAGTGCTAGATCTCCGGTCGGGGACGAGCAGTACTTC. Amino acids: CSARSPVGDEQYF.